The clone carrying this TCR beta chain has ten or more counts. These data are taken from a study of early T cells in non-severe SARS-CoV-2 infection. TCRdb reanalysed the 5' RACE reads using MiXCR and keeps one entry per CDR3 protein. The sample carries 45,000 to 60,000 distinct CDR3 sequences, under 9% recorded once. The V end lost 0 bases, the J end lost 4 bases, and 7 bases lay between the germline ends. The CDR3 loop spans 13 amino acids. Germline assignment: CDR1 SGDLS and CDR2 YYNGEE. This sequence was found in an adult who was a healthcare worker with PCR-confirmed SARS-CoV-2 infection or an uninfected control (not recorded which). V and J are TRBV9 and TRBJ1-1; no firm D call. The sequenced sample was whole blood, obtained at baseline. CDR3 coding DNA: TGTGCCAGCAGCGTAGGGGGTACCACTGAAGCTTTCTTT. It codes for CASSVGGTTEAFF.